This paragraph covers one T cell receptor beta chain sequence. This clonotype is labeled medium-sized (0.01 to 0.1%). The specificity of this receptor is unknown. No qualities accompany the bases; no much larger clone lies one base away. These data belong to a study of molecular identifiers for immune sequencing clone quantification (dated by TCRdb to about 2018). For context, the study as a whole: For a replicate experiment, the RNA from either approximately 20,000 or 100,000 naive CD8 T cells was divided into five aliquots, and four of those aliquots went on to sequencing. This methods study benchmarked molecular-identifier clustering-based TCR repertoire sequencing (MIDCIRS) and TCR RNA copy counting, using CD8 T cells to do so. Results and caveats for the whole study, not just this receptor: Modeling gave about 3.2 recovered TCR RNA copies per cell versus around 10 by digital PCR, implying roughly 28% capture efficiency. When barcode sub-clustering was left out, chimeric consensus sequences inflated TCR diversity, with chimeras reaching as high as 47%. In CMV-specific effector cells, clones with more than 20 RNA copies accounted for over 98% of molecules, whereas in naive cells such clones accounted for under 1%. Identical TCR molecules sharing a barcode could cause highly expanded clone sizes to be underestimated. A single cell's worth of spiked-in Jurkat TCR RNA was reported detectable even among 850,000 to 1,000,000 naive CD8 T cells. The naive libraries included spiked-in Jurkat TCR RNA (roughly nine copies' worth), and this RNA is not part of the donor repertoire.

The library was produced with PCR. Sequencing was performed on an Illumina HiSeq 4000. Preparation of bulk TCR libraries followed a previously described approach, with the TCR primers listed in Table S5. Total RNA was purified with the Qiagen AllPrep DNA/RNA kit. Before any analysis, reads coming from multiple sequencing runs of the same library were combined into one pool. From the authors' description of their analysis: Reads were retained only if their TCR constant sequence matched exactly, and those retained reads were trimmed to 150 nt and grouped according to their 12-nt molecular barcodes. Reads within each barcode group were sub-clustered using a 15% Levenshtein threshold, and quality-weighted consensus sequences were constructed for each RNA molecule. Non-functional sequences were discarded, and so were lower-count sequences lying one edit away from another sequence. Based on fitting two negative binomial distributions, any barcode sub-cluster with under 20% of the maximum read count was discarded. TCRdb reprocessing: public reads trimmed at Q25 with fastp, clones called with MiXCR, in-frame beta chains kept. Each record represents a unique CDR3 protein, reported with the most common genes and DNA among its rows. V and J calls and clone size were set by TCRdb, not the authors. A total of some 9,800 distinct CDR3 sequences appear in this sample, approximately 20% of them only once. Jointly, the top ten make up around 1.8% of the sample.

Based on the germline V gene (reference sequence), the CDR1 and CDR2 sequences are DFQATT and SNEGSKA. Including cysteine and phenylalanine, the CDR3 has 18 amino acids. This entry keeps only the CDR3 DNA: 54 bases, framed from base 1. Trimmed from V: 3 bases; trimmed from J: 0 bases; junction bases lacking a gene match: 11. Naive CD8 T cell libraries were made from 20,000 to 1,000,000 sorted cells using 10%, 30% or 50% of purified RNA. On a BD FACSAria II, naive CD8 T cells were FACS-sorted as CD8+CD4-CCR7+CD45RA+ and collected into RLT Plus buffer. Detection sensitivity was tested by spiking Jurkat RNA equal to over 8 TCR copies' worth into samples containing roughly 17,000-1,100,000 naive CD8 T cells. Enrichment of CD8 T cells was done with RosetteSep CD8+ T Cell Enrichment Cocktail plus Ficoll-Paque, and ACK red cell lysis came afterward.

Material: naive CD8+ T cells from blood, with Jurkat cell RNA spiked in. This specimen's cell subset or site label, per the study, means: FACS-sorted CD8+CD4-CCR7+CD45RA+ naive T cells. The chain employs TRBV20-1 and TRBJ2-3; 11 nucleotides in the junction match TRBD2. The TCR comes from a human donor in good health. Some libraries in this study had Jurkat cell RNA spiked in. The CDR3 region has the sequence CSARGLADRSSSTDTQYF. The nucleotides are TGCAGTGCTAGGGGACTAGCGGACAGATCATCTAGCACAGATACGCAGTATTTT.